This entry describes one T cell receptor (beta chain). Its target is not known. Treatment defined: about 20 received Ad26.COV2.S at low or high dose, single or two shots; 5 received placebo; per-sample allocation not given. Samples came from day 63 after the first vaccine or placebo injection. At a Boston site, the person donating was an adult of 18-55 years. Clones were read by immunoSEQ multiplex PCR, and TCRdb kept only the in-frame ones, dropping some. The sample consists of hundreds of thousands of clones, approximately 92% of them appearing once. CDR3 length equals 15 residues. Germline lookup yields CDR1 SGDLS and CDR2 YYNGEE. V lost 3 bases and J 9 bases, leaving 16 bases between the germline ends. This specimen comes from a study of Ad26.COV2.S vaccination and SARS-CoV-2 variants. Across the study: Into the muscle, Ad26.COV2.S was dosed once or twice, 56 days apart.

Overall study findings and caveats: Placebo recipients and vaccine recipients were similar in non-spike TCR breadth.

The V and J genes are TRBV9 and TRBJ1-6, with D possibly being TRBD1 (5 bases). This receptor was taken from a person aged 18-65 years who received the Ad26.COV2.S COVID-19 vaccine or a placebo. The sample in question was peripheral blood, obtained in a trial of Ad26.COV2.S vaccine versus placebo. The CDR3 nucleotides read TGTGCCAGCAGCGCCCACCAAGGGGTAGGTTCACCCCTCCACTTT. The encoded protein is CASSAHQGVGSPLHF.